Sequencing of this TCR beta chain was carried out in a study of response to subunit inactivated influenza vaccine. Study observations and caveats: Few additional T cells are recruited per seasonal influenza vaccination, authors suggested.

MiXCR, run by TCRdb on the RT-PCR reads, gives a single entry per CDR3 protein. The data hold 550,000 to 600,000 distinct CDR3 sequences, with approximately 12% observed a single time. Concerning this clonotype itself: Its antigen is currently unknown.

CDR1 DFQATT and CDR2 SNEGSKA come from the germline V gene (reference sequence). This CDR3 has 14 residues. V dropped 1 base and J dropped 5; count of bases not matched to a gene: 5. The V call is TRBV20-1, the J call TRBJ2-5; TRBD2 agrees at 9 bases. The sequencing used PBMCs from blood, collected on the day of vaccination. The clonotype comes from a man between 45 and 60 years old who received an inactivated influenza vaccine. CDR3 loop: CSARGTSEGETQYF. The DNA for the CDR3 is TGCAGTGCTAGAGGGACTAGCGAAGGGGAGACCCAGTACTTC.